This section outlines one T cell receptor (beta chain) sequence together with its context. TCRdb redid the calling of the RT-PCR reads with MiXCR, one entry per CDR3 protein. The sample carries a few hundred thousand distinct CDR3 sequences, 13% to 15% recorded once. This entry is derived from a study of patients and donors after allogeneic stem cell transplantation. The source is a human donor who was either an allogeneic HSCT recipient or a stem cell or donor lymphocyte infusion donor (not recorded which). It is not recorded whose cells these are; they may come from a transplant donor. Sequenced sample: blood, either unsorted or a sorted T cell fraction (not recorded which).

CDR3 protein: CASSSGLAIPDTQYF. CDR3 nucleotides: TGTGCCAGCAGCTCGGGACTAGCCATTCCAGATACGCAGTATTTT. V usage is TRBV6-1 and J usage is TRBJ2-3; 9 bases map to TRBD2. V shed 6 bases and J 4 bases; nucleotides not matched to a gene: 8. CDR3 length: 15 amino acids. The germline V gene encodes CDR1 MNHNS and CDR2 SASEGT.